This is a list of T cell receptor beta chains from one sample in a study of blood T cell repertoires in COVID-19. Sequencing was performed with immunoSEQ multiplex PCR; in TCRdb, only in-frame clones are kept and a portion is missing. The sample lists more than 300,000 clones, around 86% seen once, with 8% to 13% in the top ten. The sample comprised PBMCs or T cells enriched from blood (not recorded which). The receptors stem from a woman aged 18-29 years who had recovered from COVID-19. CDR3s include the opening cysteine and the closing phenylalanine or tryptophan. Fields, in order: clone size, CDR3 length, V gene, D gene, J gene, CDR3 DNA, CDR3 protein. The D gene is left open where the match is weak. For some rows the clone size is stated as once, few or many, or as a class when expanded; others skip it.

clone size: NA; CDR3 length: 13; V gene: TRBV19; D gene: NA; J gene: TRBJ1-2; CDR3 DNA: TGTGCCAGTAGTATTTCCACGGTGGATGGCTACACCTTC; CDR3 protein: CASSISTVDGYTF
clone size: once; CDR3 length: 15; V gene: TRBV6-5; D gene: TRBD1; J gene: TRBJ2-7; CDR3 DNA: TGTGCCAGCAGATACCGGGACAGGGTAACCTACGAGCAGTACTTC; CDR3 protein: CASRYRDRVTYEQYF
clone size: once; CDR3 length: 14; V gene: TRBV28; D gene: TRBD1; J gene: TRBJ2-1; CDR3 DNA: TGTGCCAGCAGTTGGCGGACAGGCTTCAATGAGCAGTTCTTC; CDR3 protein: CASSWRTGFNEQFF
clone size: NA; CDR3 length: 15; V gene: TRBV5-4; D gene: TRBD2; J gene: TRBJ2-2; CDR3 DNA: TGTGCCAGCAGCTTTACTAGCGGGAGAGGCGGGGAGCTGTTTTTT; CDR3 protein: CASSFTSGRGGELFF
clone size: NA; CDR3 length: 17; V gene: TRBV27; D gene: NA; J gene: TRBJ1-6; CDR3 DNA: TGTGCCAGCAGTTTATCGGGGCGGGAGTACAATAATTCACCCCTCCACTTT; CDR3 protein: CASSLSGREYNNSPLHF
clone size: NA; CDR3 length: 16; V gene: TRBV6-1; D gene: NA; J gene: TRBJ1-2; CDR3 DNA: TGTGCCAGCAGTGACATCTCGGCAGGGGAGAGGGCTGGCTACACCTTC; CDR3 protein: CASSDISAGERAGYTF
clone size: NA; CDR3 length: 16; V gene: TRBV4-1; D gene: TRBD1; J gene: TRBJ2-5; CDR3 DNA: TGCGCCAGCAGCCAAGCACTGACAGGGGGCGGAGAGACCCAGTACTTC; CDR3 protein: CASSQALTGGGETQYF
clone size: once; CDR3 length: 15; V gene: TRBV24-1; D gene: TRBD1; J gene: TRBJ1-1; CDR3 DNA: TGTGCCACCAGTGATGACGGGACAGGGGACACTGAAGCTTTCTTT; CDR3 protein: CATSDDGTGDTEAFF
clone size: NA; CDR3 length: 16; V gene: TRBV29-1; D gene: TRBD2; J gene: TRBJ2-2; CDR3 DNA: TGCAGCGTCCCCCGGCTAGCGGGGACGAACACCGGGGAGCTGTTTTTT; CDR3 protein: CSVPRLAGTNTGELFF
clone size: NA; CDR3 length: 12; V gene: TRBV11-2; D gene: NA; J gene: TRBJ2-1; CDR3 DNA: TGTGCCAGCAGCTTAGGCACTAATGAGCAGTTCTTC; CDR3 protein: CASSLGTNEQFF
clone size: NA; CDR3 length: 14; V gene: TRBV27; D gene: TRBD1; J gene: TRBJ1-1; CDR3 DNA: TGTGCCAGCAGACCGACAGGGGCGGGGACTGAAGCTTTCTTT; CDR3 protein: CASRPTGAGTEAFF
clone size: NA; CDR3 length: 16; V gene: TRBV4-1; D gene: TRBD2; J gene: TRBJ2-1; CDR3 DNA: TGCGCCAGCAGCCCTTTAGCGGGGGACTCCTACAATGAGCAGTTCTTC; CDR3 protein: CASSPLAGDSYNEQFF
clone size: NA; CDR3 length: 15; V gene: TRBV10-1; D gene: NA; J gene: TRBJ1-3; CDR3 DNA: TGCGCCAGCCCTACTTCCGACAGCTCTGGAAACACCATATATTTT; CDR3 protein: CASPTSDSSGNTIYF
clone size: NA; CDR3 length: 17; V gene: TRBV4-1; D gene: NA; J gene: TRBJ1-1; CDR3 DNA: TGCGCCAGCAGCCAACATTCCTGGCGGGGTATGAACACTGAAGCTTTCTTT; CDR3 protein: CASSQHSWRGMNTEAFF
clone size: few; CDR3 length: 16; V gene: TRBV4-1; D gene: NA; J gene: TRBJ1-4; CDR3 DNA: TGCGCCAGCAGCCAACCCCTCACAGGGCACTGGGAAAAACTGTTTTTT; CDR3 protein: CASSQPLTGHWEKLFF
clone size: few; CDR3 length: 12; V gene: TRBV28; D gene: TRBD1; J gene: TRBJ2-7; CDR3 DNA: TGTGCCAGCAGACAGGGGCTCTACGAGCAGTACTTC; CDR3 protein: CASRQGLYEQYF
clone size: once; CDR3 length: 15; V gene: TRBV6-5; D gene: NA; J gene: TRBJ1-6; CDR3 DNA: TGTGCCAGCAGTTACTCTCCAGGAATCGATTCACCCCTCCACTTT; CDR3 protein: CASSYSPGIDSPLHF
clone size: NA; CDR3 length: 11; V gene: TRBV29-1; D gene: NA; J gene: TRBJ1-1; CDR3 DNA: TGCAGCGTTGACCGTACATCTGAAGCTTTCTTT; CDR3 protein: CSVDRTSEAFF
clone size: NA; CDR3 length: 16; V gene: TRBV3-1/TRBV3-2; D gene: NA; J gene: TRBJ2-5; CDR3 DNA: TGTGCCAGCAGCCAAGATCCCCCCAGGGGAGGGGAGACCCAGTACTTC; CDR3 protein: CASSQDPPRGGETQYF
clone size: once; CDR3 length: 15; V gene: TRBV18; D gene: NA; J gene: TRBJ1-1; CDR3 DNA: TGTGCCAGCTCAAGTACTCCAGACAGAAACACTGAAGCTTTCTTT; CDR3 protein: CASSSTPDRNTEAFF
clone size: NA; CDR3 length: 15; V gene: TRBV27; D gene: NA; J gene: TRBJ2-1; CDR3 DNA: TGTGCCAGCAGTTTTAGAGGGCTGAACTACAATGAGCAGTTCTTC; CDR3 protein: CASSFRGLNYNEQFF
clone size: NA; CDR3 length: 16; V gene: TRBV19; D gene: NA; J gene: TRBJ2-2; CDR3 DNA: TGTGCCAGTAGTATAGCCCGGACCGGAGGATCCGGGGAGCTGTTTTTT; CDR3 protein: CASSIARTGGSGELFF
clone size: NA; CDR3 length: 15; V gene: TRBV3-1/TRBV3-2; D gene: NA; J gene: TRBJ1-6; CDR3 DNA: TGTGCCAGCCGCCGCCGGGACTCGGGGAACTCACCCCTCCACTTT; CDR3 protein: CASRRRDSGNSPLHF